These T cell receptor beta chains were read from a single sample in a study of monozygotic twins with inflammatory bowel disease. Following a re-call of the 5' RACE reads, TCRdb has one entry per CDR3 protein and lacks DNA. The clone table shows around 100,000 distinct CDR3 sequences, with the ten largest holding around 1.9%. The sequencing input was blood. These receptors were obtained from a human donor with ulcerative colitis or Crohn's disease, or a healthy co-twin of an affected twin (not recorded which). Each CDR3 is given with its conserved first and last residue.

CDR3: CSARDSGGPSNEQFF
J: TRBJ2-1
V: TRBV20-1

CDR3: CASSWERNEQFF
J: TRBJ2-1
V: TRBV5-1

CDR3: CSAPGPYNSPLHF
J: TRBJ1-6
V: TRBV20-1

CDR3: CASSLLVPSTIYF
J: TRBJ1-3
V: TRBV7-2

CDR3: CASSLTSSYNEQFF
J: TRBJ2-1
V: TRBV12-3/TRBV12-4

CDR3: CASSLVGNNEQFF
J: TRBJ2-1
V: TRBV5-1

CDR3: CASSLIDGLITEAFF
J: TRBJ1-1
V: TRBV7-3

CDR3: CASSIGEGYEAFF
J: TRBJ1-1
V: TRBV7-6

CDR3: CASSLRLKNQPQHF
J: TRBJ1-5
V: TRBV5-6

CDR3: CASSFGGVDYSPLHF
J: TRBJ1-6
V: TRBV5-4

CDR3: CASSLYQNEQFF
J: TRBJ2-1
V: TRBV12-3/TRBV12-4

CDR3: CASSPGQRTYSNQPQHF
J: TRBJ1-5
V: TRBV7-2

CDR3: CASSSGGRTEAFF
J: TRBJ1-1
V: TRBV12-3/TRBV12-4

CDR3: CASSGTNYGYTF
J: TRBJ1-2
V: TRBV9

CDR3: CASSWGGRGLEKLFF
J: TRBJ1-4
V: TRBV5-1

CDR3: CASSQVMTGAEQFF
J: TRBJ2-1
V: TRBV4-2

CDR3: CASSRQNYRYTQYF
J: TRBJ2-3
V: TRBV6-1

CDR3: CASSLQGGSIDTQYF
J: TRBJ2-3
V: TRBV7-2

CDR3: CASSLGEDTGELFF
J: TRBJ2-2
V: TRBV6-1

CDR3: CASSQDVEVYEQYF
J: TRBJ2-7
V: TRBV4-3

CDR3: CASSFRGAFYEQYF
J: TRBJ2-7
V: TRBV4-1

CDR3: CSASHPPNGLAGGFSSYNEQFF
J: TRBJ2-1
V: TRBV20-1

CDR3: CASRASVVINYGYTF
J: TRBJ1-2
V: TRBV7-9

CDR3: CASSLNSGEKLFF
J: TRBJ1-4
V: TRBV12-3/TRBV12-4

CDR3: CSVEGPSDTQYF
J: TRBJ2-3
V: TRBV29-1

CDR3: CASSSPGQGAGNTIYF
J: TRBJ1-3
V: TRBV27

CDR3: CASSLWDAAEQFF
J: TRBJ2-1
V: TRBV12-3/TRBV12-4

CDR3: CASSQLDRGNEQFF
J: TRBJ2-1
V: TRBV3-1

CDR3: CASRAGQEVFRPQHF
J: TRBJ1-5
V: TRBV12-3/TRBV12-4

CDR3: CASSRIAGPTQETQYF
J: TRBJ2-5
V: TRBV18

CDR3: CASSFGLAGGGNEQFF
J: TRBJ2-1
V: TRBV11-3

CDR3: CASSPRTGVEKLFF
J: TRBJ1-4
V: TRBV12-3/TRBV12-4

CDR3: CASTKVAGGGDEQFF
J: TRBJ2-1
V: TRBV6-1

CDR3: CASSYRTLHTEAFF
J: TRBJ1-1
V: TRBV6-5

CDR3: CASSVVGTAQETQYF
J: TRBJ2-5
V: TRBV9

CDR3: CSVGDSITEAFF
J: TRBJ1-1
V: TRBV29-1

CDR3: CASSPGQAISYEQYF
J: TRBJ2-7
V: TRBV6-5

CDR3: CASSPGGRGEQFF
J: TRBJ2-1
V: TRBV7-7

CDR3: CASSRDRDKPQHF
J: TRBJ1-5
V: TRBV5-6

CDR3: CASRATGGGNYGYTF
J: TRBJ1-2
V: TRBV27

CDR3: CASSLGLGPSTGELFF
J: TRBJ2-2
V: TRBV7-8

CDR3: CAKDSSYEQYF
J: TRBJ2-7
V: TRBV10-3

CDR3: CASSVASNGLNEQFF
J: TRBJ2-1
V: TRBV9

CDR3: CASETGFSYNEQFF
J: TRBJ2-1
V: TRBV5-1

CDR3: CASRGLAGDRREQFF
J: TRBJ2-1
V: TRBV19

CDR3: CASSSQGARRTGELFF
J: TRBJ2-2
V: TRBV5-1

CDR3: CAIGQGSTRYF
J: TRBJ2-7
V: TRBV10-3

CDR3: CASSSLPSSSYNEQFF
J: TRBJ2-1
V: TRBV7-2

CDR3: CASSNRTSAYEQYF
J: TRBJ2-7
V: TRBV5-1

CDR3: CSGLRDSYEQYF
J: TRBJ2-7
V: TRBV29-1

CDR3: CASSLAGDNEQFF
J: TRBJ2-1
V: TRBV7-3

CDR3: CASSPQGARGYGYTF
J: TRBJ1-2
V: TRBV27

CDR3: CASSLVQEGEQYF
J: TRBJ2-7
V: TRBV5-5

CDR3: CASSFAGMGTQYF
J: TRBJ2-5
V: TRBV12-3/TRBV12-4

CDR3: CASSQEANPNLSYEQYF
J: TRBJ2-7
V: TRBV4-3

CDR3: CASSYSWGDSGANVLTF
J: TRBJ2-6
V: TRBV6-5

CDR3: CASRSGFGNTIYF
J: TRBJ1-3
V: TRBV7-9

CDR3: CASSQDRVGGGTVLGNEQFF
J: TRBJ2-1
V: TRBV4-3